These 29 T cell receptor beta chains originate from one sample sequenced in a study of blood T cells in healthy people across ages (dated by TCRdb to between 2015 and 2017). The library was made by 5' RACE. Sequencing was carried out with an Illumina HiSeq 2500. A second about 7 to 11 cycle PCR used a sample-barcoded 5' primer and a J-beta primer mix. TCRdb reprocessed the public reads (quality trimming at Q25 with fastp, clone calling with MiXCR) and kept in-frame beta chains. All rows with the same CDR3 protein become a single entry with the most common DNA and genes. Within this sample are approximately 810,000 distinct CDR3 sequences, with under 40% of them counted one time only. The top ten hold roughly 13% of the sample. Sequences were obtained from blood. The receptors were gathered from a man younger than 30 in good health.

The chain uses TRBV4-3 and TRBJ1-1, with a tentative D call TRBD1 (5 bases). CDR1 is LGHNA and CDR2 is YSLEER in the germline V gene. The CDR3 is 15 amino acids. The V and J ends lost 0 bases and 5 bases respectively, with 13 bases between them. CDR3 DNA sequence: TGCGCCAGCAGCCAAGATTCGGGACGTCAGACTGAAGCTTTCTTT. Residues: CASSQDSGRQTEAFF.

The V call is TRBV5-5, the J call TRBJ2-1, with 9 bases fitting TRBD2. Unmatched junction bases numbered 12, after V lost 4 bases and J lost 4 bases. Germline assignment: CDR1 SGHKS and CDR2 YYEKEE (reference sequence). The CDR3 length is 17 residues. In nucleotides, the CDR3 is TGTGCCAGCAGCCCTCCGAAAGCGGGGGGTGGGTACAATGAGCAGTTCTTC. Translation: CASSPPKAGGGYNEQFF.

This clonotype was detected only a few times. The chain uses TRBV6-5 and TRBJ1-5; 7 nucleotides line up with TRBD1. V lost 0 bases, J lost 0 bases, and 8 bases stayed unmatched. The CDR3 covers 18 residues. Germline CDR1 is MNHEY and CDR2 is SVGAGI. CDR3 in amino acids: CASSYSTRGEFSNQPQHF. CDR3 bases: TGTGCCAGCAGTTACTCGACCAGGGGGGAGTTTAGCAATCAGCCCCAGCATTTT.

This clonotype was detected a few times. The J gene is TRBJ2-7, the V gene TRBV20-1; 8 bases match TRBD1. Germline V CDR1 and CDR2: DFQATT, SNEGSKA (reference sequence). CDR3 length: 13 residues. The CDR3, as DNA: TGCAGCTCTCCCGGACAGGGTGGGAATGAGCAGTACTTC. Translation: CSSPGQGGNEQYF.

This clonotype was detected only a few times. The V gene is TRBV5-5, the J gene TRBJ1-5; D is ambiguous. Trimming stripped 4 bases from V and 4 bases from J, with 9 bases between. Germline V CDR1 and CDR2: SGHKS, YYEKEE (reference sequence). The CDR3 sequence is 13 residues long. CDR3 amino acids: CASSTDANQPQHF. The CDR3 nucleotides read TGTGCCAGCAGCACGGACGCGAATCAGCCCCAGCATTTT.

This clonotype turned up a few times. The rearrangement joins TRBV10-3 to TRBJ2-7; D is undetermined. V was trimmed by 0 bases and J by 3 bases, leaving 6 bases between them. Germline V gives CDR1 ENHRY, CDR2 SYGVKD. The CDR3 is 13 amino acids. The CDR3 spells CAISESQVYEQYF. CDR3 DNA sequence: TGTGCCATCAGTGAGTCCCAGGTCTACGAGCAGTACTTC.

This clonotype was counted many times. The chain joins TRBV12-3 or TRBV12-4 to TRBJ1-5, with D perhaps matching TRBD1 (6 bases). This CDR3 has 15 residues. The V end was cut by 6 bases, the J end by 0 bases, with 12 bases between. CDR3 nucleotides: TGTGCCAGCAGCTGGGGGGCCAATAGCAATCAGCCCCAGCATTTT. It codes for CASSWGANSNQPQHF.

V gene TRBV13 combines with J gene TRBJ1-1; 10 nucleotides align to TRBD1. The CDR3 extends over 16 amino acids. Germline CDR1 PRHDT, CDR2 FYEKMQ (reference sequence). The ends lost 1 base at V and 3 bases at J; junction bases unmatched: 5. The CDR3 sequence: CASSLARTGGDTEAFF. The CDR3 nucleotides are TGTGCCAGCAGCTTAGCCCGGACAGGGGGTGACACTGAAGCTTTCTTT.

This clonotype came up many times. The chain links TRBV20-1 to TRBJ2-3; 7 bases line up with TRBD1. Germline lookup yields CDR1 DFQATT and CDR2 SNEGSKA (reference sequence). Trimming took 3 bases from V and 2 from J; bases not matched to a gene: 8. This CDR3 has 15 amino acids. The CDR3 DNA reads TGCAGTGCTAGGGCGGTGACAGGGAACACAGATACGCAGTATTTT. The encoded protein is CSARAVTGNTDTQYF.

The rearrangement uses TRBV5-5 and TRBJ1-6; TRBD1 matches at 7 bases. The V and J ends lost 7 bases and 8 bases, in that order; junction bases with no gene match: 9. Germline-derived CDR1 and CDR2 are SGHKS and YYEKEE (reference sequence). The CDR3 extends over 14 amino acids. The CDR3 reads CASCQSTGDSPLHF. The CDR3 nucleotides are TGTGCCAGCTGCCAATCAACAGGGGATTCACCCCTCCACTTT.

A note on this clonotype: Given a much more abundant clone one base away, this may be a read error. J is TRBJ2-7 and V is TRBV6-5; D remains ambiguous. V was shortened by 5 bases and J by 2 bases, with 10 bases between the two germline ends. The CDR3 is 13 amino acids. Germline values: CDR1 MNHEY, CDR2 SVGAGI. The DNA of the CDR3 is TGTGCCAGCAGTCGCGGACGGACCTACGAGCAGTACTTC. This gives the protein CASSRGRTYEQYF.

CDR3 region: CASSYPYYEQYF. In DNA, the CDR3 is TGTGCCAGCAGTTATCCATACTACGAGCAGTACTTC. The chain has TRBV6-2 or TRBV6-3 and TRBJ2-7; D gene uncertain. V was clipped by 3 bases and J by 3 bases, with 6 bases between them. This CDR3 is built from 12 residues. Germline assignment: CDR1 MNHEY and CDR2 SVGEGT.

This clonotype showed up just a few times. One end of the junction fails to match germline, which may point to a read error. The J gene is TRBJ2-1, the V gene TRBV10-3; a weak D match, TRBD2 (5 bases). CDR1 and CDR2 from the germline V gene are ENHRY and SYGVKD. The CDR3 runs 15 residues. This chain's CDR3 is CAISESEGPYNGQFF. The CDR3 region has the DNA TGTGCCATCAGTGAGTCAGAGGGCCCTTACAATGGGCAGTTCTTC.

The J gene is TRBJ2-1, the V gene TRBV20-1, with D possibly being TRBD2 (6 bases). Trimming removed 6 bases at V and 2 bases at J, with 8 bases between. Germline V lookup: CDR1 DFQATT, CDR2 SNEGSKA (reference sequence). The CDR3 contains 12 residues. CDR3 in DNA: TGCAGTGCCGGGGGAGCCTACAATGAGCAGTTCTTC. Residues: CSAGGAYNEQFF.

This rearrangement joins TRBV7-2 to TRBJ1-6, with 7 bases that match TRBD1. Germline V CDR1 and CDR2: SGHTA, FQGNSA. J lost 4 bases, V lost 5 bases, and 11 bases had no gene match. The CDR3 is 17 residues long. The DNA of the CDR3 is TGTGCCAGCAGCGTCCGGGCGCAGACAGGGTATAATTCACCCCTCCACTTT. Translating it yields CASSVRAQTGYNSPLHF.

V and J are TRBV20-1 and TRBJ2-1, with 8 nucleotides matching TRBD2. Per the germline V gene, CDR1 is DFQATT and CDR2 is SNEGSKA (reference sequence). V gave up 6 bases and J gave up 4 bases; unmatched junction bases: 11. There are 15 residues in the CDR3. The CDR3 here is CSASPGGAFYNEQFF. CDR3 bases: TGCAGTGCCTCCCCCGGGGGGGCTTTTTACAATGAGCAGTTCTTC.

CDR3 nucleotide sequence: TGCAGTGCTCGCGATCCAACGAACACCGGGGAGCTGTTTTTT. Translating it yields CSARDPTNTGELFF. The chain is built from TRBV20-1 and TRBJ2-2; D is uncertain. V lost 5 bases to trimming and J lost 0 bases, with 10 bases between them. CDR3 length equals 14 residues. Germline values: CDR1 DFQATT, CDR2 SNEGSKA (reference sequence).

This chain links TRBV2 with TRBJ2-2; D tentatively reads TRBD1 or TRBD2 (7 bases each). Per germline, CDR1 SNHLY and CDR2 FYNNEI. The CDR3 loop spans 14 amino acids. Trimming took off 9 bases at V and 4 bases at J, with 15 bases between the two ends. The CDR3 nucleotides are TGTGCCAGAGGAGCGGGACAGTCCACCGGGGAGCTGTTTTTT. This gives the protein CARGAGQSTGELFF.

This clonotype was picked up a small number of times. The chain uses TRBV20-1 and TRBJ1-2; tentative D call: TRBD1 (6 bases). This CDR3 is 14 amino acids long. V lost 3 bases and J 2 bases, leaving 13 bases between the germline ends. Germline CDR1 reads DFQATT; CDR2 reads SNEGSKA (reference sequence). DNA for the CDR3: TGCAGTGCTAGCCCTCTCGACAGGAACTATGGCTACACCTTC. Its translation: CSASPLDRNYGYTF.

This clonotype was counted at least ten times. J is TRBJ2-1 and V is TRBV4-3, with 8 bases lining up with TRBD2. Germline loops: CDR1 LGHNA, CDR2 YSLEER. After removal of 3 bases from V and 0 bases from J, the junction contained 4 bases not matched to a gene. The CDR3 runs 16 residues. This CDR3 reads CASSQDSGVSYNEQFF. The CDR3 DNA is TGCGCCAGCAGCCAGGATAGCGGGGTCTCCTACAATGAGCAGTTCTTC.

This clonotype was detected a few times. The gene calls are TRBV14 and TRBJ2-6; D uncertain. The V and J ends lost 4 bases and 1 base respectively, with 11 bases between them. The CDR3 is 16 residues long. Looked up from germline, CDR1 is SGHDN and CDR2 is FVKESK. CDR3: CASSPVETSGANVLTF. CDR3 in DNA: TGTGCCAGCAGCCCAGTGGAGACGTCTGGGGCCAACGTCCTGACTTTC.

The J gene is TRBJ2-3, the V gene TRBV3-1, with a weak D call TRBD2 (6 bases). Between the trimmed V and J ends, which lost 3 bases and 3 bases, there was a span of 10 bases. Germline lookup yields CDR1 LGHDT and CDR2 YNNKEL (reference sequence). The CDR3 extends over 14 amino acids. The CDR3 DNA is TGTGCCAGCAGCCACCTGACTAGTACAGATACGCAGTATTTT. It translates to CASSHLTSTDTQYF.

This clonotype was found once. Given a much more abundant clone one base away, this may be a read error. The CDR3 carries no conserved terminal phenylalanine or tryptophan, so it likely arises from a read error. This CDR3 reads CASSVSSLAEGTDTQYL. The CDR3 region has the DNA TGTGCCAGCAGTGTTTCCTCACTAGCGGAGGGAACAGATACGCAGTATTTG. The V call is TRBV6-2 or TRBV6-3, the J call TRBJ2-3; 8 bases line up with TRBD2. The V and J ends lost 5 bases and 3 bases, in that order; junction bases with no gene match: 13. This CDR3 spans 17 amino acids. Germline V lookup: CDR1 MNHEY, CDR2 SVGEGT.

This clonotype occurred a few times. This sequence joins TRBV27 and TRBJ2-1; TRBD2 aligns across 9 bases. The end of the DNA is better explained by TRBJ2-7, so the J call may be wrong. The CDR3 contains 15 residues. The germline V gene has CDR1 MNHEY and CDR2 SMNVEV (reference sequence). The CDR3 loop is CASTLDSGGYNEQYF. CDR3 nucleotide sequence: TGTGCCAGCACCCTGGACAGCGGGGGGTACAATGAGCAGTACTTC.

The chain couples TRBV20-1 to TRBJ2-5; D gene unclear. The CDR3 consists of 11 residues. Trimming cost V 3 bases and J 7 bases, with 9 bases left between them. Germline V gene data show CDR1 as DFQATT and CDR2 as SNEGSKA (reference sequence). As DNA, the CDR3 is TGCAGTGCTAGTTCCCAGAGGACCCAGTACTTC. Translated: CSASSQRTQYF.

This clonotype was seen only once. This chain uses TRBV6-5 with TRBJ2-7; the D gene is possibly TRBD2 (5 bases). The length of the CDR3 is 13 residues. CDR1 is MNHEY and CDR2 is SVGAGI in the germline V gene. V was clipped by 2 bases and J by 7 bases, with 12 bases between them. CDR3 sequence: CASSYLFGSEQYF. DNA for the CDR3: TGTGCCAGCAGTTACCTCTTTGGGAGTGAGCAGTACTTC.

The chain uses TRBV5-1 and TRBJ1-1; a possible D gene is TRBD1 (5 bases). V was pared by 4 bases and J by 8 bases, with 21 bases between. The CDR3 runs 15 residues. The V gene's germline CDR1 is SGHRS and CDR2 YFSETQ. CDR3 DNA: TGCGCCAGCAGCGAGGACCCGGGGGACTTTTCCGAAGCTTTCTTT. Its translation: CASSEDPGDFSEAFF.

Many counts were recorded for this clonotype. The chain combines TRBV7-6 with TRBJ2-1; D is unclear. The germline V and J ends were trimmed by 1 base and 1 base, with 8 bases remaining between them. Germline CDR1 SGHVS, CDR2 FNYEAQ. This CDR3 contains 15 residues. CDR3 residues: CASSLEVGSYNEQFF. In nucleotides, the CDR3 is TGTGCCAGCAGCTTAGAAGTCGGATCCTACAATGAGCAGTTCTTC.

Points on this clonotype: The limits of the CDR3 on the DNA are not certain, so only TCRdb's listed CDR3 is given. V gene TRBV12-3 or TRBV12-4 combines with J gene TRBJ2-3; the D segment call TRBD1 is taken from the table without a DNA check. The length of the CDR3 is 17 amino acids, counting both ends. CDR3 loop: CASSTSSGRMSPDTQYF.